This TCR beta chain was sequenced in a study of T cells in Graves' hyperthyroidism and ophthalmopathy. Overall study findings and caveats: Progression to ophthalmopathy was predicted a median of roughly 6.8 months early. Blood samples included most of the expanded thyroid clonotypes exceeding 0.001.

TCR beta CDR3 sequences were amplified from RNA transcripts. HTBI primers were the set used in a first-round RT-PCR of the TCR CDR3. A single record per CDR3 protein comes from TCRdb applying MiXCR to the multiplex PCR reads. The repertoire holds approximately 49,000 distinct CDR3 sequences, with roughly 51% as singletons. Many counts were recorded for this clonotype. Its antigen is still unknown. The ends were cut back, 5 bases at V and 5 bases at J, with 12 bases in the middle. The CDR3 loop spans 13 amino acids. Germline values: CDR1 SGHTA, CDR2 FQGNSA. This receptor was identified in a man younger than 35 with Graves' hyperthyroidism. The chain links TRBV7-2 to TRBJ1-1; D gene ambiguous. The sequenced sample was peripheral blood or thyroid tissue (not recorded which). CDR3 nucleotides: TGTGCCAGCAGCCCAGAAACGGGGACTGAAGCTTTCTTT. It specifies CASSPETGTEAFF.